The rows below give T cell receptor beta chains drawn from one sample of a study of blood T cell repertoires in COVID-19. The assay was immunoSEQ multiplex PCR, and TCRdb's table has in-frame clones only and misses some. The table includes fewer than 90,000 clones, almost 90% detected once. The sample comprised peripheral blood. The receptor source for this set is a woman aged 80 or older with active or convalescent COVID-19. CDR3s include the opening cysteine and the closing phenylalanine or tryptophan. A D gene is named only where the DNA matches it firmly. Expanded clones are given a class, and other clones once, few, many or no size at all.

clone size	D gene	V gene	J gene	CDR3 protein	CDR3 DNA
.	.	TRBV19	TRBJ2-7	CASSIRAKGAYEQYF	TGTGCCAGTAGTATCCGAGCCAAGGGGGCCTACGAGCAGTACTTC
few	TRBD1	TRBV30	TRBJ1-5	CAWSDRDRGPVQPQHF	TGTGCCTGGAGTGACCGGGACAGGGGTCCGGTGCAGCCCCAGCATTTT
.	.	TRBV11-2	TRBJ2-1	CAGGIYNEQFF	TGTGCGGGGGGAATCTACAATGAGCAGTTCTTC
.	TRBD2	TRBV7-2	TRBJ2-7	CASSIGSGKSYEQYF	TGTGCCAGCAGCATAGGTAGCGGGAAAAGCTACGAGCAGTACTTC
.	.	TRBV7-8	TRBJ2-3	CASSLAPSAGTRTDTQYF	TGTGCCAGCAGCTTGGCTCCCTCAGCGGGGACACGCACAGATACGCAGTATTTT
.	.	TRBV6-1	TRBJ1-6	CASSESGNLALHF	TGTGCCAGCAGTGAATCGGGGAATTTGGCCCTCCACTTT
.	.	TRBV6-5	TRBJ1-2	CASSSLPYGYTF	TGTGCCAGCAGTTCCCTTCCTTATGGCTACACCTTC
.	.	TRBV2	TRBJ1-2	CASSEHRVPNYGYTF	TGTGCCAGCAGTGAACACAGGGTCCCTAACTATGGCTACACCTTC
.	.	TRBV5-1	TRBJ2-1	CASSPSGGPIGHNEQFF	TGCGCCAGCAGCCCTTCGGGGGGCCCCATTGGGCACAATGAGCAGTTCTTC
.	TRBD1	TRBV20-1	TRBJ1-6	CSASSTGVSNSPLHF	TGCAGTGCTAGTTCTACAGGGGTCTCTAATTCACCCCTCCACTTT
.	TRBD1	TRBV5-1	TRBJ1-1	CASSFETGDLNTEAFF	TGCGCCAGCAGCTTTGAGACAGGGGACTTGAACACTGAAGCTTTCTTT
.	TRBD1	TRBV3-1/TRBV3-2	TRBJ1-2	CASSQEVRDRGRYGYTF	TGTGCCAGCAGCCAAGAAGTTCGGGACAGGGGGAGGTATGGCTACACCTTC
.	.	TRBV5-4	TRBJ2-3	CASSFRTSTDTQYF	TGTGCCAGCAGCTTCCGGACTAGCACAGATACGCAGTATTTT
.	TRBD1	TRBV7-9	TRBJ2-5	CASSPWTGRETQYF	TGTGCCAGCAGCCCCTGGACAGGGAGGGAGACCCAGTACTTC
few	TRBD1	TRBV9	TRBJ2-7	CASSLGTGPVKYEQYF	TGTGCCAGCAGCCTGGGGACAGGGCCCGTTAAATACGAGCAGTACTTC
few	.	TRBV5-5	TRBJ1-3	CASSLGSAGNTIYF	TGTGCCAGCAGCTTGGGATCGGCTGGAAACACCATATATTTT